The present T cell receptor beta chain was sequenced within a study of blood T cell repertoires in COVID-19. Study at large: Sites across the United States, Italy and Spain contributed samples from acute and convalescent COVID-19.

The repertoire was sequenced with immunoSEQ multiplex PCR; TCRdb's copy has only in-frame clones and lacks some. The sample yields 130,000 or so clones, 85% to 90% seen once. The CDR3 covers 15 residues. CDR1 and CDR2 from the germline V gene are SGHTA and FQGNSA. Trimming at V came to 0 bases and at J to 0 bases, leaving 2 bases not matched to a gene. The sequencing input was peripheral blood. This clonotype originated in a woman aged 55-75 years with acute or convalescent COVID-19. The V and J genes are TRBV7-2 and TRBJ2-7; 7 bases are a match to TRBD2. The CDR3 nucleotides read TGTGCCAGCAGCTTAGCAGCGGGGCTCTCCTACGAGCAGTACTTC. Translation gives CASSLAAGLSYEQYF. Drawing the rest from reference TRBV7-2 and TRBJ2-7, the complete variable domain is GAGVSQSPSNKVTEKGKDVELRCDPISGHTALYWYRQSLGQGLEFLIYFQGNSAPDKSGLPSDRFSAERTGGSVSTLTIQRTQQEDSAVYLCASSLAAGLSYEQYFGPGTRLTVT.